Below are 15 T cell receptor beta chains sequenced from a single sample in a study of prognosis after radiotherapy for stage I lung cancer. Amplification of the TCR beta CDR3 (from genomic DNA) was done by two-round multiplex PCR. Specific primers for each TRBV and TRBJ gene were what first-round PCR used. Using its own MiXCR run on the multiplex PCR reads, TCRdb lists one record per CDR3 protein. This table holds about 14,000 distinct CDR3 sequences, about 32% found once. This specimen was PBMCs, taken before or after stereotactic body radiation therapy (not recorded which). The receptors originated from a donor of 50 years or more with non-small cell lung cancer.

This clonotype has only a few counts. This is likely an artifact of a read error, given a far larger clone one base away. This chain uses TRBV6-2 or TRBV6-3 with TRBJ2-1; TRBD2 matches 7 bases. Germline V gene data show CDR1 as MNHEY and CDR2 as SVGEGT. The CDR3 consists of 12 residues. Trimming at V came to 5 bases and at J to 9 bases, leaving 4 bases not matched to a gene. The CDR3 region has the DNA TGTGCCAGCAGTCTGGGGGGGACTGAGCAGTTCTTC. Its translation: CASSLGGTEQFF.

This clonotype is deemed medium-sized (0.01 to 0.1%). The chain uses TRBV6-5 and TRBJ2-1; the D gene is possibly TRBD2 (7 bases). Germline V lookup: CDR1 MNHEY, CDR2 SVGAGI. CDR3 length equals 12 residues. Trimming removed 2 bases at V and 9 bases at J, with 8 bases between. This chain's CDR3 is CASSYAGAEQFF. The CDR3 DNA reads TGTGCCAGCAGTTACGCGGGGGCTGAGCAGTTCTTC.

This clonotype was seen many times. The chain combines TRBV5-1 with TRBJ1-2, with D possibly TRBD1 on 6 matching bases. Germline CDR1 reads SGHRS; CDR2 reads YFSETQ. Trimming pared 4 bases from V and 4 bases from J, leaving 14 bases between. The CDR3 extends over 14 amino acids. The CDR3 loop is CASSMDSFSYGYTF. CDR3 nucleotide sequence: TGCGCCAGCAGCATGGACAGTTTCTCCTATGGCTACACCTTC.

By share, this clonotype ranks as medium-sized. This rearrangement joins TRBV7-9 to TRBJ2-1; D not certain. V was clipped by 5 bases and J by 11 bases, with 13 bases between them. The germline gives CDR1 SEHNR, CDR2 FQNEAQ (reference sequence). This CDR3 spans 12 amino acids. The DNA of the CDR3 is TGTGCCAGCAGCCCTTATAGCTGGAAGCAGTTCTTC. This sequence encodes CASSPYSWKQFF.

This clonotype was seen repeatedly, ten times or more. This rearrangement joins TRBV28 to TRBJ2-5, with 9 bases fitting TRBD2. This CDR3 spans 15 amino acids. Per germline, CDR1 MDHEN and CDR2 SYDVKM. The trim removed 7 bases at V and 6 bases at J, leaving 12 bases unmatched. The DNA of the CDR3 is TGTGCCAGCAAAATTGCTGGCGGGAGGGCGCAGACCCAGTACTTC. Protein: CASKIAGGRAQTQYF.

This clonotype appeared a few times. This likely came from a read error, as a far larger clone is one base away. The chain links TRBV6-4 to TRBJ2-1, with 11 bases matching TRBD2. Per the germline V gene, CDR1 is MRHNA and CDR2 is SNTAGT. The V segment lost 4 bases and the J segment 8 bases; nucleotides outside the gene matches: 28. CDR3 length: 22 amino acids. CDR3 sequence: CASSGAGDRSLLAGGPLDEQFF. The CDR3 DNA follows: TGTGCCAGCAGTGGAGCAGGGGACAGGAGCTTATTAGCGGGAGGGCCTTTAGATGAGCAGTTCTTC.

A remark on this clonotype: Compared with germline, one end of the junction differs, possibly owing to a read error. The chain employs TRBV5-5 and TRBJ2-7; 8 bases are shared with TRBD1. Germline CDR1 and CDR2: SGHKS and YYEKEE (reference sequence). This CDR3 comprises 15 residues. The CDR3, as DNA: TGTGCCGGCAGCTTGGACAGGGTTTTACCCGTCGAGCAGTACTTC. Protein product: CAGSLDRVLPVEQYF.

The chain couples TRBV27 to TRBJ1-2, with 10 bases aligning to TRBD1. The CDR3 length is 15 residues. From germline, CDR1 is MNHEY and CDR2 SMNVEV (reference sequence). V trimming: 4 bases; J trimming: 11 bases; junction bases outside the gene matches: 13. The CDR3 DNA sequence: TGTGCCAGCAGTTCCCCGACAGGGGGCCACTATGAATACACCTTC. Its protein is CASSSPTGGHYEYTF.

This chain uses TRBV20-1 with TRBJ2-7; 10 bases line up with TRBD2. Germline-derived CDR1 and CDR2 are DFQATT and SNEGSKA (reference sequence). The ends lost 3 bases at V and 1 base at J; junction bases unmatched: 6. The CDR3 runs to 15 residues. The CDR3 DNA is TGCAGTGCTAGTGGTGGACTAGCGGCGTCCTACGAGCAGTACTTC. It encodes CSASGGLAASYEQYF.

There are many counts of this clonotype. The rearrangement uses TRBV20-1 and TRBJ1-1; D possibly corresponds to TRBD1 (5 bases). Per germline, CDR1 DFQATT and CDR2 SNEGSKA (reference sequence). Trimming took 6 bases from V and 10 from J, leaving 24 bases between them. The length of the CDR3 is 14 residues. The CDR3 protein is CSAPIPRGGRAAFF. The CDR3 DNA follows: TGCAGTGCCCCAATCCCCCGGGGCGGCAGGGCAGCTTTCTTT.

This clonotype was recorded many times. The V call is TRBV7-3, the J call TRBJ1-5; TRBD1 matches 7 bases. CDR3 length: 17 amino acids. Germline V lookup: CDR1 SGHTA, CDR2 FQGTGA. Unmatched junction bases numbered 10, after V lost 5 bases and J lost 0 bases. The CDR3 is CASSAQGGDHSNQPQHF. The CDR3 DNA sequence: TGTGCCAGCAGCGCCCAGGGGGGAGACCATAGCAATCAGCCCCAGCATTTT.

This clonotype was found many times. The V call is TRBV7-2, the J call TRBJ2-1; weak D call: TRBD1 (5 bases). This CDR3 has 13 residues. Germline V gives CDR1 SGHTA, CDR2 FQGNSA. The V and J ends lost 6 bases and 8 bases respectively, with 14 bases between them. The CDR3 region is CASRLDWGHEQFF. CDR3 nucleotide sequence: TGTGCCAGCAGACTCGACTGGGGCCATGAGCAGTTCTTC.

This clonotype has a count of ten or more. The germline gene is not matched at one end of the junction; a read error may be the cause. This chain links TRBV7-7 with TRBJ2-1; TRBD1 matches 7 bases. CDR3 size: 13 residues. Per germline, CDR1 SSHAT and CDR2 FNYEAQ (reference sequence). The CDR3 is CASSLGTDNEQFF. The DNA of the CDR3 is TGTGCTAGCAGCTTAGGGACAGACAATGAGCAGTTCTTC. Based on the CDR3 plus reference TRBV7-7 and TRBJ2-1, the full variable domain is GAGVSQSPRYKVTKRGQDVTLRCDPISSHATLYWYQQALGQGPEFLTYFNYEAQPDKSGLPSDRFSAERPEGSISTLTIQRTEQRDSAMYRCASSLGTDNEQFFGPGTRLTVL.

In this sample, this clonotype turned up many times. The V call is TRBV6-1, the J call TRBJ2-6; D might be TRBD2 (5 bases). Germline V CDR1 and CDR2: MNHNS, SASEGT. Between the trimmed V and J ends, which lost 1 base and 0 bases, there was a span of 10 bases. CDR3 length equals 17 residues. The CDR3 is CASSEEVRASGANVLTF. Here the CDR3 DNA reads TGTGCCAGCAGTGAAGAGGTGCGGGCCTCTGGGGCCAACGTCCTGACTTTC.

In this sample, this clonotype turned up many times. The chain employs TRBV5-5 and TRBJ1-5, with D possibly being TRBD1 (6 bases). Trimming took off 4 bases at V and 3 bases at J, with 11 bases between the two ends. There are 14 residues in the CDR3. The germline V gene encodes CDR1 SGHKS and CDR2 YYEKEE (reference sequence). CDR3 loop: CASSSGQYNQPQHF. The DNA of the CDR3 is TGTGCCAGCAGCAGTGGACAGTACAATCAGCCCCAGCATTTT.